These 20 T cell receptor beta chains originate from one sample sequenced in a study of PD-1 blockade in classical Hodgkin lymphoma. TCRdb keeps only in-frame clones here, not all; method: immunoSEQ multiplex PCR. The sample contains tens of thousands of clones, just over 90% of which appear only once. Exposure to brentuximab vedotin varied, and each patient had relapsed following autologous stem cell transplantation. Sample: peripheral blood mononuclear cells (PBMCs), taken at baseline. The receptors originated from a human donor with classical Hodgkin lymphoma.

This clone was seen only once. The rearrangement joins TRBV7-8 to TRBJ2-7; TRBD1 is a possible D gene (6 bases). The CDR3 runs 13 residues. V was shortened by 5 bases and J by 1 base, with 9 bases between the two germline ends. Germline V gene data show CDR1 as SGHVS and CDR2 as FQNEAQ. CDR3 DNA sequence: TGTGCCAGCAGCATCAGGGGATCCTACGAGCAGTACTTC. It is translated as CASSIRGSYEQYF.

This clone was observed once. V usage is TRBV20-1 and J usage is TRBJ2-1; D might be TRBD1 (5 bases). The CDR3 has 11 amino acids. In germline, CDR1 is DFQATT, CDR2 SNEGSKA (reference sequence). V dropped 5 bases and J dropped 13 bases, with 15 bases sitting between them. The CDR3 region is CSAPSLGLQFF. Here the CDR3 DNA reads TGCAGTGCTCCGTCCCTGGGGCTCCAGTTCTTC.

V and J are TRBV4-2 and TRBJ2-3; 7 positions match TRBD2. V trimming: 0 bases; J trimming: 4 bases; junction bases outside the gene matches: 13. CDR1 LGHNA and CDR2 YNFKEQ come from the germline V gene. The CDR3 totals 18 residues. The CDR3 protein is CASSQDGGVGGPADTQYF. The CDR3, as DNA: TGTGCCAGCAGCCAAGATGGGGGAGTGGGAGGGCCGGCAGATACGCAGTATTTT.

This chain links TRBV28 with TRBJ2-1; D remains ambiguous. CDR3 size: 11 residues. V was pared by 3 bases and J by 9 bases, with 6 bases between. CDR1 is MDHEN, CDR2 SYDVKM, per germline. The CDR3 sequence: CASSLGGEQFF. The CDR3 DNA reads TGTGCCAGCAGTTTGGGTGGTGAGCAGTTCTTC.

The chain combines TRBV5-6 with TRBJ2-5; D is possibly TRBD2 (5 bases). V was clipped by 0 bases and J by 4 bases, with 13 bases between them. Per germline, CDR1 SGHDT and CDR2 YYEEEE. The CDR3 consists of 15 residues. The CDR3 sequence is CASSLVEEVVETQYF. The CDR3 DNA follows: TGTGCCAGCAGCTTGGTCGAGGAGGTGGTAGAGACCCAGTACTTC.

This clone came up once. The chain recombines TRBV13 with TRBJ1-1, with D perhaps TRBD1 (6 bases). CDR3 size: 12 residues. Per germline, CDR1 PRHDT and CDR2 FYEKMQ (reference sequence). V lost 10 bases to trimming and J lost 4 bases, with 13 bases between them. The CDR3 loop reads CATRTQGTEAFF. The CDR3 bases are TGTGCCACCAGAACACAGGGCACTGAAGCTTTCTTT.

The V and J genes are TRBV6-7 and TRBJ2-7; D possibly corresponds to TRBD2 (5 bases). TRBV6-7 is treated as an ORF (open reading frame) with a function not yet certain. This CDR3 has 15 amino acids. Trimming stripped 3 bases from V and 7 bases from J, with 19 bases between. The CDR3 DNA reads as TGTGCCAGCAGTTATAGGGCCCCAGACTATTATGAGCAGTACTTC. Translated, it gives CASSYRAPDYYEQYF.

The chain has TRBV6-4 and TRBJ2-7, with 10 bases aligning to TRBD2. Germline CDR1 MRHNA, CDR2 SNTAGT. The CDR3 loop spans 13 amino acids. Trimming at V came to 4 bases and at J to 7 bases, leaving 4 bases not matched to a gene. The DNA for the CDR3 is TGTGCCAGCAGTGTGGGACTAGCGTCTGAGCAGTACTTC. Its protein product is CASSVGLASEQYF.

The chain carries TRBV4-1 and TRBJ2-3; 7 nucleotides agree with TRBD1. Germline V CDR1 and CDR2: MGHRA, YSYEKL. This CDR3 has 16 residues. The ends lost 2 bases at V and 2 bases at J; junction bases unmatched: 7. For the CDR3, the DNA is TGCGCCAGCAGCCAACCCACAGGGGATTTCACAGATACGCAGTATTTT. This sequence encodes CASSQPTGDFTDTQYF.

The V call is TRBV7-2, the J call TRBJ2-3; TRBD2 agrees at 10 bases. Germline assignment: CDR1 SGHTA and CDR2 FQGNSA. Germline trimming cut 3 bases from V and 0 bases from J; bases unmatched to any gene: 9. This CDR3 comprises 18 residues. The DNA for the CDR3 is TGTGCCAGCAGCTTCCGACCCCTAGCGGGAGTGAGCACAGATACGCAGTATTTT. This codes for CASSFRPLAGVSTDTQYF.

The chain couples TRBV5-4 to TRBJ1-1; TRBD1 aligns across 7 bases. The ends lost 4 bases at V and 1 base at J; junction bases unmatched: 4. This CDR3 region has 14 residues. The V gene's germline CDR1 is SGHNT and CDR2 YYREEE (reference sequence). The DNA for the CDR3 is TGTGCCAGCAGCCAGGGACAGCCGAACACTGAAGCTTTCTTT. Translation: CASSQGQPNTEAFF.

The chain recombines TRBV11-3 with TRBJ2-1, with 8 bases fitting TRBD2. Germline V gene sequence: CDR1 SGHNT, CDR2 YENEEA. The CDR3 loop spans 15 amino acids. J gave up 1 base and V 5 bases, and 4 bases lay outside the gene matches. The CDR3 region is CASSPVAGSYNEQFF. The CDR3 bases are TGTGCCAGCAGCCCTGTAGCGGGATCCTACAATGAGCAGTTCTTC.

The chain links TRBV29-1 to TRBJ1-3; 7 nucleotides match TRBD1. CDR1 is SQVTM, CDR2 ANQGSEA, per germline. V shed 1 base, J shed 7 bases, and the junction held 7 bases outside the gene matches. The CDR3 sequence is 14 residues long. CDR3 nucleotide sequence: TGCAGCGTTGAAGGGGTAGGGGGCTTGAACACCATATATTTT. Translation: CSVEGVGGLNTIYF.

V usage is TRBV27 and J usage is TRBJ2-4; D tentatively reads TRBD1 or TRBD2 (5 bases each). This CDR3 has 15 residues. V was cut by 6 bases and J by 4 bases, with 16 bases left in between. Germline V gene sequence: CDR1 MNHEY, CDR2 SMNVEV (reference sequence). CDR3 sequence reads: CASSAPGRVKNIQYF. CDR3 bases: TGTGCCAGCAGCGCTCCGGGACGGGTAAAAAACATTCAGTACTTC.

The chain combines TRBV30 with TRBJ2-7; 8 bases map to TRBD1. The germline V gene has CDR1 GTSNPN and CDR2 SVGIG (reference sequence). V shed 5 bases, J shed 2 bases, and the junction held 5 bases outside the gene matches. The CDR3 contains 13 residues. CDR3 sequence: CAWDRQGPYEQYF. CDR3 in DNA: TGTGCCTGGGACCGACAGGGGCCCTACGAGCAGTACTTC.

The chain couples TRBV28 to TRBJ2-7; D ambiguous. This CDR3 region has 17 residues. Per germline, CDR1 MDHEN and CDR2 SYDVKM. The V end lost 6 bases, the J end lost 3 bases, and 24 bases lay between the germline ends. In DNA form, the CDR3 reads TGTGCCAGCAGCTTAACCCCTAGTTTGGCCCCCTACTACGAGCAGTACTTC. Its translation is CASSLTPSLAPYYEQYF.

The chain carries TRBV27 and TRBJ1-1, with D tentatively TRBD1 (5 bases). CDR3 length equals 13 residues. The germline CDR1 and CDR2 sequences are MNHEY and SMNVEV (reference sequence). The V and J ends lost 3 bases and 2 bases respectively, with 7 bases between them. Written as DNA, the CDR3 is TGTGCCAGCAGTTTGACAGAAAACACTGAAGCTTTCTTT. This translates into CASSLTENTEAFF.

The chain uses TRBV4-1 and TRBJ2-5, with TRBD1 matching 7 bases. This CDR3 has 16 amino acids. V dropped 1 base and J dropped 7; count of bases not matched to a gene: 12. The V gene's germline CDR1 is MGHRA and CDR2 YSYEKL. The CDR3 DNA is TGCGCCAGCAGCCAAGCTAACTTAGGGGGCGGTGGGACCCAGTACTTC. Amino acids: CASSQANLGGGGTQYF.

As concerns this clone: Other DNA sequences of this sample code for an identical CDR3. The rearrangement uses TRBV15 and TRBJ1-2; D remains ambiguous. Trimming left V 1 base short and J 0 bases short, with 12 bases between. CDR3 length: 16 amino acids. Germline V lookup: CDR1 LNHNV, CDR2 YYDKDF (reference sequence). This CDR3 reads CATSRGIGQTNYGYTF. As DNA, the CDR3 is TGTGCCACCAGCAGAGGTATAGGCCAGACTAACTATGGCTACACCTTC.

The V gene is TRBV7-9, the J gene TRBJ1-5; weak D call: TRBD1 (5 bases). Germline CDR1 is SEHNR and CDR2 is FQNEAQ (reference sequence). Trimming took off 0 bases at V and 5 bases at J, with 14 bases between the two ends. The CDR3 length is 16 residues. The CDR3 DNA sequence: TGTGCCAGCAGCTTAGCAGAGGGACGGGGATATCAGCCCCAGCATTTT. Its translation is CASSLAEGRGYQPQHF.